This T cell receptor (beta chain) was observed in a study of blood T cell repertoires in COVID-19. Study in general: Spain, Italy and the United States supplied samples that represented acute and convalescent COVID-19. T cells, B-cell-depleted T cells, or PBMCs supplied cDNA or gDNA.

Original data processing: Amplification with reference gene primers provided the estimates of nucleated cell counts. Only in-frame clones appear in the TCRdb table, and some are missing; sequencing was by immunoSEQ multiplex PCR. V, J and clone size are taken as reported in that table, and D and trimming were inferred from the DNA itself. Of 90,000 to 100,000 clones in the sample, 75% to 90% are singletons; the top ten hold approximately 1.6%. Trimming removed 4 bases from V and 6 bases from J; junction bases left unmatched: 5. Looked up from germline, CDR1 is MNHEY and CDR2 is SVGAGI. The CDR3 is made up of 15 amino acids.

Sequences were obtained from peripheral blood. The chain combines TRBV6-5 with TRBJ1-6; 8 bases map to TRBD1. This TCR was recovered from a man older than 75 with acute or convalescent COVID-19. The CDR3 DNA sequence: TGTGCCAGCAGTTCCTCGACAGGGGCTAATTCACCCCTCCACTTT. This sequence encodes CASSSSTGANSPLHF.